The 23 T cell receptor beta chains given below trace back to one sample, sequenced in a study of radiotherapy plus CTLA-4 blockade in lung cancer. The data were produced by immunoSEQ multiplex PCR, yet TCRdb's version contains in-frame clones alone and is incomplete. The sample contains under 110,000 clones, more than 70% of which appear only once. The sample here was peripheral blood, taken from a patient treated with radiotherapy plus ipilimumab. The receptors derive from a human donor with non-small cell lung cancer that progressed on radiotherapy plus ipilimumab. Some clones in this sample may be carry-over from other donors' samples.

The chain links TRBV4-1 to TRBJ2-7, with a weak D call TRBD2 (6 bases). Germline V gives CDR1 MGHRA, CDR2 YSYEKL. Trimming shortened V by 4 bases and J by 1 base, and 23 bases separated the two germline ends. This CDR3 has 18 amino acids. The CDR3 coding sequence is TGCGCCAGCAGCCCCCGAAGTCTGGGGGGACGACTATCCTACGAGCAGTACTTC. The encoded protein is CASSPRSLGGRLSYEQYF.

Here the CDR3 reads CASSFLAGGNNEQFF. The DNA for the CDR3 is TGTGCCAGCAGCTTCCTAGCGGGGGGTAACAATGAGCAGTTCTTC. This sequence joins TRBV7-3 and TRBJ2-1; TRBD2 aligns across 11 bases. Germline lookup yields CDR1 SGHTA and CDR2 FQGTGA. Trimming cost V 3 bases and J 5 bases; bases outside gene matches: 3. This CDR3 region has 15 residues.

The chain carries TRBV7-2 and TRBJ1-3; D might be TRBD1 (5 bases). CDR1 and CDR2 (germline): SGHTA, FQGNSA. This CDR3 is 15 amino acids long. V lost 5 bases to trimming and J lost 0 bases, with 11 bases between them. The CDR3 bases are TGTGCCAGCAGCATAACTACAGGCTCTGGAAACACCATATATTTT. It codes for CASSITTGSGNTIYF.

This clone counts as medium-sized (0.01 to 0.1%). V gene TRBV19 combines with J gene TRBJ1-2; TRBD1 might be the D (6 bases). Germline V lookup: CDR1 LNHDA, CDR2 SQIVND (reference sequence). The CDR3 is 13 amino acids. V was trimmed by 1 base and J by 7 bases, leaving 10 bases between them. The CDR3 bases are TGTGCCAGTAGTATAGGGACAGTACCTGGCTACACCTTC. Translation: CASSIGTVPGYTF.

The chain joins TRBV5-1 to TRBJ1-1, with D tentatively TRBD1 (5 bases). Germline CDR1 is SGHRS and CDR2 is YFSETQ. V was trimmed by 6 bases and J by 4 bases, leaving 19 bases between them. This CDR3 is 15 amino acids long. In nucleotides, the CDR3 is TGCGCCAGCACCGACCTGGGGGGGATGGTCACTGAAGCTTTCTTT. It translates to CASTDLGGMVTEAFF.

This chain links TRBV9 with TRBJ1-2; TRBD1 might be the D (5 bases). The CDR3 contains 15 residues. Trimming cost V 3 bases and J 4 bases, with 16 bases left between them. The V gene's germline CDR1 is SGDLS and CDR2 YYNGEE. The CDR3 region has the DNA TGTGCCAGCAGCGCCGGAAGGGGTGTAGGCTATGGCTACACCTTC. Its translation is CASSAGRGVGYGYTF.

This chain uses TRBV13 with TRBJ2-3, with 7 bases lining up with TRBD1. The germline V gene encodes CDR1 PRHDT and CDR2 FYEKMQ (reference sequence). This CDR3 region has 16 residues. The junction had 10 bases not matched to a gene; V was cut back by 5 bases and J by 2 bases. The CDR3 here is CASSLSSGQSTDTQYF. Written as DNA, the CDR3 is TGTGCCAGCAGCCTGTCCTCGGGACAGTCCACAGATACGCAGTATTTT.

V and J are TRBV11-2 and TRBJ2-2; 8 bases match TRBD2. The CDR3 runs to 16 residues. Trimming at V came to 1 base and at J to 1 base, leaving 2 bases not matched to a gene. Germline V gene lookup returns CDR1 SGHAT and CDR2 FQNNGV. CDR3 loop: CASSLAAGGNTGELFF. The CDR3 DNA reads as TGTGCCAGCAGCTTAGCGGCGGGGGGGAACACCGGGGAGCTGTTTTTT.

The CDR3 nucleotides read TGTGCCAGCAGCTTGGACCCGAACACCGGGGAGCTGTTTTTT. Its translation is CASSLDPNTGELFF. This sequence joins TRBV5-4 and TRBJ2-2, with unresolved D. The CDR3 spans 14 residues. The germline CDR1 and CDR2 sequences are SGHNT and YYREEE (reference sequence). Between the trimmed V and J ends, which lost 0 bases and 0 bases, there was a span of 3 bases.

The CDR3 spells CASRTPGSSYEQYF. CDR3 in DNA: TGTGCCAGCAGAACCCCGGGGAGTTCCTACGAGCAGTACTTC. This chain connects TRBV28 to TRBJ2-7; TRBD2 is a possible D gene (5 bases). Germline CDR1 is MDHEN and CDR2 is SYDVKM. The V end was cut by 6 bases, the J end by 1 base, with 13 bases between. The CDR3 consists of 14 residues.

This sequence joins TRBV27 and TRBJ2-1, with a weak D call TRBD1 (7 bases). The CDR3 has 12 amino acids. The germline gives CDR1 MNHEY, CDR2 SMNVEV (reference sequence). V was shortened by 6 bases and J by 9 bases, with 12 bases between the two germline ends. CDR3 sequence: CASRRQGGEQFF. The CDR3 DNA is TGTGCCAGCAGGCGACAGGGAGGTGAGCAGTTCTTC.

This chain joins TRBV4-3 and TRBJ2-1; the match to TRBD1 covers 8 bases. Germline loops: CDR1 LGHNA, CDR2 YSLEER. Losses at the gene ends were 0 bases for V and 0 bases for J; bases not matched to a gene: 16. CDR3 length: 21 amino acids. This CDR3 reads CASSQDAYGTGRLSSYNEQFF. Written as DNA, the CDR3 is TGCGCCAGCAGCCAAGACGCGTACGGGACAGGCCGACTGAGCTCCTACAATGAGCAGTTCTTC.

The CDR3 DNA reads as TGTGCCAGCAGTCGGACAGGGTGGCATAGCTACACCTTC. Translating gives CASSRTGWHSYTF. The chain combines TRBV28 with TRBJ1-2; 8 nucleotides agree with TRBD1. Trimming removed 5 bases from V and 9 bases from J; junction bases left unmatched: 8. This CDR3 region has 13 residues. Germline V gene data show CDR1 as MDHEN and CDR2 as SYDVKM.

The chain has TRBV6-6 and TRBJ2-5, with 8 nucleotides matching TRBD1. The CDR3 is made up of 13 amino acids. Trimming at V came to 7 bases and at J to 5 bases, leaving 6 bases not matched to a gene. Germline lookup yields CDR1 MNHNY and CDR2 SVGAGI (reference sequence). This CDR3 reads CASNNRGLETQYF. The CDR3 coding sequence is TGTGCCAGCAACAACAGGGGGTTGGAGACCCAGTACTTC.

The V and J genes are TRBV7-3 and TRBJ2-2; 8 nucleotides match TRBD2. Per germline, CDR1 SGHTA and CDR2 FQGTGA. CDR3 length: 14 residues. J was trimmed by 6 bases and V by 4 bases; bases with no gene match: 4. The CDR3 protein is CASSSGLAPGELFF. In DNA, the CDR3 is TGTGCCAGCAGCTCTGGACTAGCCCCCGGGGAGCTGTTTTTT.

V usage is TRBV7-3 and J usage is TRBJ2-2; TRBD1 matches 10 bases. Germline V CDR1 and CDR2: SGHTA, FQGTGA. This CDR3 is 15 amino acids long. V lost 0 bases, J lost 6 bases, and 1 base stayed unmatched. DNA for the CDR3: TGTGCCAGCAGCTTAACGGGACAGGGGTCCGGGGAGCTGTTTTTT. The encoded protein is CASSLTGQGSGELFF. The full variable domain, completed using reference TRBV7-3 and TRBJ2-2, is GAGVSQTPSNKVTEKGKYVELRCDPISGHTALYWYRQSLGQGPEFLIYFQGTGAADDSGLPNDRFFAVRPEGSVSTLKIQRTERGDSAVYLCASSLTGQGSGELFFGEGSRLTVL.

V gene TRBV29-1 combines with J gene TRBJ1-1; tentative D call: TRBD1 (6 bases). The length of the CDR3 is 13 residues. The germline V gene has CDR1 SQVTM and CDR2 ANQGSEA. V shed 7 bases and J shed 0 bases, with 12 bases lying between them. The CDR3 DNA reads as TGCAGCGGGACAGAACGTATGAACACTGAAGCTTTCTTT. It translates to CSGTERMNTEAFF.

The rearrangement joins TRBV5-4 to TRBJ2-5; 12 bases align to TRBD1. This CDR3 has 16 residues. The trim removed 3 bases at V and 4 bases at J, leaving 7 bases unmatched. The V gene's germline CDR1 is SGHNT and CDR2 YYREEE (reference sequence). The chain's CDR3 is CASSSGTGGFVETQYF. The CDR3 region has the DNA TGTGCCAGCAGCTCGGGGACAGGGGGCTTTGTAGAGACCCAGTACTTC.

The V call is TRBV2, the J call TRBJ2-1; 9 nucleotides line up with TRBD1. The CDR3 covers 14 residues. CDR1 and CDR2 from the germline V gene are SNHLY and FYNNEI. Losses at the gene ends were 5 bases for V and 3 bases for J; bases not matched to a gene: 2. The CDR3 reads CASSLTGGYNEQFF. The CDR3 DNA is TGTGCCAGCAGTTTGACAGGGGGCTACAATGAGCAGTTCTTC.

This chain uses TRBV15 with TRBJ1-1; D unresolved. Trimming cost V 1 base and J 5 bases, with 14 bases left between them. The CDR3 spans 15 residues. Germline CDR1 LNHNV, CDR2 YYDKDF (reference sequence). The CDR3 protein is CATSRGLLRQTEAFF. DNA of the CDR3: TGTGCCACCAGCAGAGGTTTACTCCGGCAGACTGAAGCTTTCTTT. Based on the CDR3 plus reference TRBV15 and TRBJ1-1, the full variable domain is DAMVIQNPRYQVTQFGKPVTLSCSQTLNHNVMYWYQQKSSQAPKLLFHYYDKDFNNEADTPDNFQSRRPNTSFCFLDIRSPGLGDTAMYLCATSRGLLRQTEAFFGQGTRLTVV.

This CDR3 reads CASSLGSLANYGYTF. CDR3 nucleotides: TGCGCCAGCAGCTTGGGATCCCTGGCTAACTATGGCTACACCTTC. The chain links TRBV5-1 to TRBJ1-2; D is unclear. There are 15 residues in the CDR3. The V end lost 0 bases, the J end lost 0 bases, and 9 bases lay between the germline ends. Germline CDR1 reads SGHRS; CDR2 reads YFSETQ. Based on the CDR3 plus reference TRBV5-1 and TRBJ1-2, the full variable domain is KAGVTQTPRYLIKTRGQQVTLSCSPISGHRSVSWYQQTPGQGLQFLFEYFSETQRNKGNFPGRFSGRQFSNSRSEMNVSTLELGDSALYLCASSLGSLANYGYTFGSGTRLTVV.

Only one count was recorded for this clone. The chain couples TRBV10-3 to TRBJ1-2; perhaps TRBD1 as D (6 bases). This CDR3 is built from 18 residues. CDR1 is ENHRY, CDR2 SYGVKD, per germline. V was cut by 0 bases and J by 6 bases, with 23 bases left in between. This chain's CDR3 is CAISESLGQKGNWDGYTF. The CDR3 nucleotides read TGTGCCATCAGTGAGTCGCTGGGACAAAAGGGTAATTGGGATGGCTACACCTTC.

This chain links TRBV19 with TRBJ1-6; 8 bases map to TRBD1. Germline CDR1 LNHDA, CDR2 SQIVND (reference sequence). With V trimmed by 4 bases and J by 4 bases, 3 bases remained unmatched. The CDR3 loop spans 15 amino acids. CDR3: CASSTGQAYNSPLHF. DNA of the CDR3: TGTGCCAGTAGTACGGGACAGGCTTATAATTCACCCCTCCACTTT. Looking up the rest from reference TRBV19 and TRBJ1-6 gives the full variable domain: DGGITQSPKYLFRKEGQNVTLSCEQNLNHDAMYWYRQDPGQGLRLIYYSQIVNDFQKGDIAEGYSVSREKKESFPLTVTSAQKNPTAFYLCASSTGQAYNSPLHFGNGTRLTVT.